One sample yielded the 13 T cell receptor beta chains listed below, sequenced in a study of T cells expressing NK-cell markers. TCRdb reprocessed the 5' RACE reads and keeps a single row for each CDR3 protein, giving no DNA. This table lists 450,000 to 600,000 distinct CDR3 sequences. Sequencing was done on a sample of blood T cells: a sorted CD56 or NKG2C T cell subset, CD4+ or CD8+ T cells, or bulk PBMC T cells (not recorded which). These receptor sequences come from a man in his late teens or twenties in good health.

The rearrangement joins TRBV11-3 to TRBJ2-1; TCRdb's assignment of TRBD1 cannot be checked, as there is no DNA. CDR1 is SGHNT, CDR2 YENEEA, per germline. This CDR3 contains 21 residues. CDR3 in amino acids: CASSLGSLRDRGSPSYNEQFF.

This chain connects TRBV7-3 to TRBJ2-3. The CDR3 covers 15 residues. Germline lookup yields CDR1 SGHTA and CDR2 FQGTGA. The CDR3 here is CASSLSGKSTDTQYF.

The chain recombines TRBV2 with TRBJ1-1; without DNA, the TCRdb call of TRBD1 cannot be checked. The CDR3 is made up of 14 amino acids. Germline V gives CDR1 SNHLY, CDR2 FYNNEI. This CDR3 is CASSDVRGNTEAFF.

The V call is TRBV12-3 or TRBV12-4, the J call TRBJ2-1; TCRdb proposes TRBD1, but this gene call is untestable without DNA. The CDR3 has 15 residues. CDR3 sequence: CASSLGRGPGNEQFF.

The chain recombines TRBV6-1 with TRBJ2-7; TCRdb's assignment of TRBD2 cannot be checked, as there is no DNA. There are 15 residues in the CDR3. CDR1 is MNHNS, CDR2 SASEGT, per germline. CDR3 protein: CASSPGLAGIYEQYF.

V is TRBV10-2 and J is TRBJ1-2. Germline V gene data show CDR1 as WSHSY and CDR2 as SAAADI. The CDR3 is 15 residues long. CDR3: CASSEWAGSNYGYTF.

V gene TRBV2 combines with J gene TRBJ2-1; TCRdb indicates TRBD2, and absent DNA this call remains unverified. From germline, CDR1 is SNHLY and CDR2 FYNNEI. CDR3 length: 14 residues. CDR3 in amino acids: CARGPTSGYNEQFF.

J is TRBJ2-2 and V is TRBV7-3; TCRdb lists TRBD1, though no DNA is available to test this call. Per germline, CDR1 SGHTA and CDR2 FQGTGA. CDR3 length: 15 amino acids. The CDR3 sequence: CASSFSRGGTGELFF.

The genes are TRBV9 and TRBJ2-7; TCRdb proposes TRBD2, but this gene call is untestable without DNA. This CDR3 contains 17 residues. The germline V gene has CDR1 SGDLS and CDR2 YYNGEE. The CDR3 is CASSVGTSGTYSYEQYF.

The rearrangement links TRBV29-1 to TRBJ2-5. Germline V CDR1 and CDR2: SQVTM, ANQGSEA. The length of the CDR3 is 12 residues. The CDR3 protein is CSVEHRSVTQYF. Full variable domain (missing parts from reference TRBV29-1 and TRBJ2-5): SAVISQKPSRDICQRGTSLTIQCQVDSQVTMMFWYRQQPGQSLTLIATANQGSEATYESGFVIDKFPISRPNLTFSTLTVSNMSPEDSSIYLCSVEHRSVTQYFGPGTRLLVL.

This sequence joins TRBV27 and TRBJ2-7; TCRdb lists TRBD1, though no DNA is available to test this call. Germline lookup yields CDR1 MNHEY and CDR2 SMNVEV (reference sequence). CDR3 length: 15 amino acids. CDR3 region: CASSLVGTANYEQYF.

J is TRBJ1-2 and V is TRBV29-1. CDR1 and CDR2 (germline): SQVTM, ANQGSEA. The CDR3 consists of 15 residues. The chain's CDR3 is CSVEEFAGLRGGYTF.

The CDR3 protein is CASSLVGQGLYEQYF. This chain links TRBV7-2 with TRBJ2-7; lacking DNA, the TRBD1 call made by TCRdb goes unchecked. Looked up from germline, CDR1 is SGHTA and CDR2 is FQGNSA. This CDR3 is built from 15 residues.